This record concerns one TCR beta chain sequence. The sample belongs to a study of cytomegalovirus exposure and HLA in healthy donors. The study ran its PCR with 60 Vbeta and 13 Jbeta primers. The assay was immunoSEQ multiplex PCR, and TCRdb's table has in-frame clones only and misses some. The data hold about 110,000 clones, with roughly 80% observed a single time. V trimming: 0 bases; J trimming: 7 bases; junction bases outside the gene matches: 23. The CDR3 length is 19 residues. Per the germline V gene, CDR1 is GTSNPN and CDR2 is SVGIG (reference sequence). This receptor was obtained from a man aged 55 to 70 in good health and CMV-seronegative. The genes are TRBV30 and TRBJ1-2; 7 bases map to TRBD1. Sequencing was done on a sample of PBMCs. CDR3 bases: TGTGCCTGGAGTGTAGAAATATTTTTGGAACAGGGGAATTTTTTTGGCTACACCTTC. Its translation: CAWSVEIFLEQGNFFGYTF.